The sequence of this T cell receptor beta chain was determined in a study of shared T cell receptors in the human thymus. The length of the CDR3 is 14 residues. Germline V lookup: CDR1 LGHNA, CDR2 YSLEER. V was trimmed by 3 bases and J by 8 bases, leaving 16 bases between them. Sequencing was performed with immunoSEQ multiplex PCR; in TCRdb, only in-frame clones are kept and a portion is missing. This sample has about 610,000 clones, with roughly 88% found just once. This sample also appeared in a second study, on human thymus T cells. As that study records: Thymus specimens were resections from corrective heart surgery.

Sequencing was done on a sample of thymocytes. This receptor was identified in a boy younger than two with a congenital heart defect. The V call is TRBV4-3, the J call TRBJ1-2; D is possibly TRBD1 (6 bases). DNA for the CDR3: TGCGCCAGCAGCCATAAGCCGGGAGGGGGAGGCTACACCTTC. Translated, it gives CASSHKPGGGGYTF.